Below, 23 T cell receptor beta chains from the same sample are listed, as sequenced in a study of T cells in Graves' hyperthyroidism and ophthalmopathy (dated by TCRdb to between 2018 and 2021). The receptor library was made with multiplex PCR. TCRdb lists the instrument as Illumina HiSeq 2000. The TCR beta CDR3 regions were amplified from the RNA transcripts. For the first round of RT-PCR on the TCR CDR3, the HTBI primer set was used together with the Qiagen OneStep RT-PCR kit. TCRdb trimmed the raw reads at Q25, called clones with MiXCR and kept productive beta chains. When rows share a CDR3 protein, they turn into one entry using the most common DNA and genes. The sample table contains roughly 740,000 distinct CDR3 sequences; only one count was recorded for approximately 16% of them. The ten largest clonotypes hold approximately 8.4% of the sample. The material sequenced was blood. The origin of the receptors is a man between 18 and 29 years old with Graves' hyperthyroidism.

There are a few counts of this clonotype. The chain combines TRBV19 with TRBJ2-7, with TRBD2 as a possible D gene (6 bases). This CDR3 spans 15 amino acids. Germline loops: CDR1 LNHDA, CDR2 SQIVND (reference sequence). Trimming took off 3 bases at V and 1 base at J, with 13 bases between the two ends. The CDR3 region is CASSMKGLTSYEQYF. DNA for the CDR3: TGTGCCAGTAGTATGAAAGGACTAACATCCTACGAGCAGTACTTC.

This clonotype was seen ten or more times. In nucleotides, the CDR3 is TGTGCCAGCAGCTTACTGGGACGCACAGATACGCAGTATTTT. Its translation: CASSLLGRTDTQYF. This chain links TRBV7-2 with TRBJ2-3; D tentatively reads TRBD1 or TRBD2 (5 bases each). Germline V CDR1 and CDR2: SGHTA, FQGNSA. The V end lost 2 bases, the J end lost 1 base, and 7 bases lay between the germline ends. There are 14 residues in the CDR3.

This clonotype was detected many times. The rearrangement uses TRBV28 and TRBJ2-3; D perhaps matches TRBD2 (5 bases). Germline CDR1 reads MDHEN; CDR2 reads SYDVKM. This CDR3 contains 14 residues. Trimming stripped 4 bases from V and 7 bases from J, with 15 bases between. CDR3 amino acids: CASSSPLSAHTQYF. The CDR3 region has the DNA TGTGCCAGCAGTTCGCCACTTAGCGCTCATACGCAGTATTTT.

This chain links TRBV7-2 with TRBJ1-5; D remains ambiguous. Germline CDR1 SGHTA, CDR2 FQGNSA. The V end was cut by 1 base, the J end by 3 bases, with 10 bases between. The CDR3 has 15 amino acids. The CDR3 sequence is CASSLVGVNNQPQHF. The CDR3 nucleotides are TGTGCCAGCAGCTTAGTAGGCGTGAACAATCAGCCCCAGCATTTT.

The chain joins TRBV4-1 to TRBJ1-1, with a possible D match to TRBD1 (6 bases). Germline CDR1 reads MGHRA; CDR2 reads YSYEKL. Trimming took off 1 base at V and 8 bases at J, with 17 bases between the two ends. The CDR3 consists of 15 residues. The CDR3 DNA follows: TGCGCCAGCAGCCAAGCGAGCAGGGGCTTTTTGGAAGCTTTCTTT. Translation gives CASSQASRGFLEAFF.

V usage is TRBV7-9 and J usage is TRBJ1-1, with 12 bases that match TRBD1. Germline V gene data show CDR1 as SEHNR and CDR2 as FQNEAQ (reference sequence). The CDR3 is 14 residues long. V dropped 4 bases and J dropped 7; count of bases not matched to a gene: 4. The CDR3 loop reads CASSSGQGAFEAFF. As DNA, the CDR3 is TGTGCCAGCAGCTCGGGACAGGGGGCCTTTGAAGCTTTCTTT. The whole variable domain, remainder taken from reference TRBV7-9 and TRBJ1-1, is DTGVSQNPRHKITKRGQNVTFRCDPISEHNRLYWYRQTLGQGPEFLTYFQNEAQLEKSRLLSDRFSAERPKGSFSTLEIQRTEQGDSAMYLCASSSGQGAFEAFFGQGTRLTVV.

V and J are TRBV6-5 and TRBJ2-1; a possible D gene is TRBD2 (6 bases). Germline V gene lookup returns CDR1 MNHEY and CDR2 SVGAGI. This CDR3 region has 13 residues. The V end was cut by 0 bases, the J end by 6 bases, with 6 bases between. As DNA, the CDR3 is TGTGCCAGCAGTTACTCGGAGGGCAATGAGCAGTTCTTC. This sequence encodes CASSYSEGNEQFF.

In its sample, this clonotype was seen a few times. The chain carries TRBV25-1 and TRBJ2-7; D may correspond to TRBD1 or TRBD2 (6 bases each). Per germline, CDR1 MGHDK and CDR2 SYGVNS. CDR3 length equals 12 residues. Trimming stripped 5 bases from V and 5 bases from J, with 10 bases between. The CDR3 DNA reads TGTGCCAGCAGTCCGGGGGCTCACGAGCAGTACTTC. It is translated as CASSPGAHEQYF.

This clonotype turned up a few times. The V call is TRBV9, the J call TRBJ2-2; D gene ambiguous. This CDR3 spans 13 amino acids. CDR1 is SGDLS, CDR2 YYNGEE, per germline. The V gene lost 1 base and the J gene lost 5 bases, with 6 bases spanning the gap. The CDR3 reads CASSVSRTGELFF. The CDR3 DNA reads as TGTGCCAGCAGCGTAAGCCGGACCGGGGAGCTGTTTTTT.

This clonotype was seen at least ten times. The chain uses TRBV7-9 and TRBJ2-3; no clear D. CDR1 and CDR2 (germline): SEHNR, FQNEAQ (reference sequence). V was clipped by 1 base and J by 6 bases, with 11 bases between them. The CDR3 has 14 amino acids. The CDR3 sequence is CASSLELLGDTQYF. CDR3 in DNA: TGTGCCAGCAGCTTAGAACTCCTTGGGGATACGCAGTATTTT.

The V call is TRBV29-1, the J call TRBJ2-7; maybe TRBD1 (6 bases). With 7 bases removed from V and 3 bases from J, the gap between germline ends came to 10 bases. The V gene's germline CDR1 is SQVTM and CDR2 ANQGSEA. This CDR3 is 11 amino acids long. The CDR3 DNA reads TGCAGCGGCGCCAGGGGCTACGAGCAGTACTTC. Translated, it gives CSGARGYEQYF.

This clonotype turned up a few times. This sequence joins TRBV9 and TRBJ2-3, with D perhaps matching TRBD2 (6 bases). The germline V gene encodes CDR1 SGDLS and CDR2 YYNGEE. V was clipped by 3 bases and J by 0 bases, with 11 bases between them. The CDR3 runs 15 residues. The CDR3 sequence is CASSGAGTSTDTQYF. CDR3 DNA sequence: TGTGCCAGCAGCGGGGCGGGGACTAGCACAGATACGCAGTATTTT.

In its sample, this clonotype was seen a few times. J is TRBJ2-1 and V is TRBV4-2, with TRBD2 matching 12 bases. The V gene end was trimmed by 1 base and the J gene end by 6 bases; junction bases not matched to a gene: 10. The CDR3 covers 18 residues. Germline V gene data show CDR1 as LGHNA and CDR2 as YNFKEQ. The CDR3 nucleotides are TGTGCCAGCAGCCAAGGGCTAGCGGGAGGGCCGTCCCCCAATGAGCAGTTCTTC. This sequence encodes CASSQGLAGGPSPNEQFF.

This clonotype has ten or more counts. The chain has TRBV2 and TRBJ2-7, with 10 positions matching TRBD2. From germline, CDR1 is SNHLY and CDR2 FYNNEI. Trimming removed 4 bases from V and 5 bases from J; junction bases left unmatched: 2. CDR3 length: 13 amino acids. CDR3 DNA: TGTGCCAGCAGTGTGCTAGCGGGAGACGAGCAGTACTTC. It codes for CASSVLAGDEQYF.

This clonotype was counted ten times or more. The genes are TRBV7-8 and TRBJ2-7, with TRBD2 matching over 9 bases. Germline trimming cut 4 bases from V and 0 bases from J; bases unmatched to any gene: 16. CDR1 and CDR2 (germline): SGHVS, FQNEAQ. This CDR3 is built from 19 residues. The CDR3 protein is CASSSSPAGGPSSSYEQYF. CDR3 DNA: TGTGCCAGCAGCTCCTCGCCAGCGGGAGGTCCCTCGAGCTCCTACGAGCAGTACTTC.

There are a few counts of this clonotype. The chain joins TRBV3-1 to TRBJ2-7, with 11 nucleotides matching TRBD2. The V gene end was trimmed by 4 bases and the J gene end by 3 bases; junction bases not matched to a gene: 8. The germline V gene encodes CDR1 LGHDT and CDR2 YNNKEL (reference sequence). CDR3 length: 16 amino acids. The CDR3 region is CASSPKLAGAHYEQYF. The CDR3, as DNA: TGTGCCAGCAGCCCAAAACTAGCGGGAGCTCACTACGAGCAGTACTTC.

This clonotype was counted between two and nine times. The genes are TRBV24-1 and TRBJ2-5; D gene unclear. The V end was cut by 0 bases, the J end by 0 bases, with 7 bases between. The V gene's germline CDR1 is KGHDR and CDR2 SFDVKD. The CDR3 is 15 amino acids. The CDR3 DNA is TGTGCCACCAGTGATTTGAAGGACCACCAAGAGACCCAGTACTTC. Translation gives CATSDLKDHQETQYF.

The chain employs TRBV9 and TRBJ2-1; TRBD2 aligns across 9 bases. With V trimmed by 4 bases and J by 5 bases, 10 bases remained unmatched. The CDR3 consists of 16 residues. The germline gives CDR1 SGDLS, CDR2 YYNGEE. The CDR3 DNA reads TGTGCCAGCAGCTTAGAAGCGGGACTAGCCGACAATGAGCAGTTCTTC. Protein product: CASSLEAGLADNEQFF.

This clonotype has more than one count but fewer than ten. The genes are TRBV5-1 and TRBJ2-7; tentative D call: TRBD1 (6 bases). V was cut by 0 bases and J by 5 bases, with 12 bases left in between. The germline V gene encodes CDR1 SGHRS and CDR2 YFSETQ. This CDR3 has 14 residues. Here the CDR3 reads CASSLDRAANEQYF. The CDR3 DNA follows: TGCGCCAGCAGCTTGGACAGGGCGGCCAACGAGCAGTACTTC.

This rearrangement joins TRBV28 to TRBJ1-1; TRBD1 might be the D (5 bases). Germline CDR1 MDHEN, CDR2 SYDVKM. The CDR3 runs to 16 residues. V gave up 7 bases and J gave up 3 bases, with 21 bases separating them. CDR3 sequence (DNA): TGTGCCAGCATTGGAATAGGGGACGCAAGCTACACTGAAGCTTTCTTT. Encoded protein: CASIGIGDASYTEAFF.

This clonotype was counted at least ten times. The chain is built from TRBV11-1 and TRBJ1-2, with TRBD1 as a possible D gene (5 bases). The CDR3 has 19 residues. The germline CDR1 and CDR2 sequences are SGHAT and FQDESV (reference sequence). Trimming took off 1 base at V and 5 bases at J, with 26 bases between the two ends. DNA of the CDR3: TGTGCCAGCAGCTTAGGGCGGACACCCGGGAGCCTAACGCGGTATGGCTACACCTTC. Translating it yields CASSLGRTPGSLTRYGYTF.

The CDR3 is CASSLQTLGTEAFF. CDR3 coding DNA: TGTGCCAGCAGCTTACAGACCCTCGGGACTGAAGCTTTCTTT. The V and J genes are TRBV7-9 and TRBJ1-1; D is unclear. V was clipped by 2 bases and J by 5 bases, with 12 bases between them. CDR3 size: 14 residues. The germline V gene has CDR1 SEHNR and CDR2 FQNEAQ (reference sequence).

This clonotype occurred once. The V call is TRBV28, the J call TRBJ2-4; D may be TRBD2 (5 bases). Between the trimmed V and J ends, which lost 6 bases and 9 bases, there was a span of 27 bases. From germline, CDR1 is MDHEN and CDR2 SYDVKM. CDR3 length equals 17 residues. CDR3: CASRSGVRAGGESIQYF. In nucleotides, the CDR3 is TGTGCCAGCAGATCGGGCGTGAGGGCCGGTGGAGAAAGCATTCAGTACTTC.